These 3 T cell receptor beta chains came from one sample sequenced in a study of response to subunit inactivated influenza vaccine. TCRdb recomputed calls from the RT-PCR reads with MiXCR, one row per CDR3 protein. The table shows hundreds of thousands of distinct CDR3 sequences, with approximately 10% occurring only once. The specimen was PBMCs from blood, collected on the day of vaccination. These receptors all stem from a man in his fifties who received an inactivated influenza vaccine.

This clonotype was picked up a small number of times. The chain recombines TRBV3-1 with TRBJ2-7; D gene ambiguous. The CDR3 is 13 amino acids. CDR1 is LGHDT, CDR2 YNNKEL, per germline (reference sequence). The V gene lost 4 bases and the J gene lost 0 bases, with 7 bases spanning the gap. For the CDR3, the DNA is TGTGCCAGCAGCCGGCAAGACTCCTACGAGCAGTACTTC. It specifies CASSRQDSYEQYF.

The rearrangement uses TRBV20-1 and TRBJ1-5; no clear D. CDR3 length equals 13 residues. V dropped 4 bases and J dropped 7 bases, with 14 bases sitting between them. Germline values: CDR1 DFQATT, CDR2 SNEGSKA (reference sequence). The CDR3, as DNA: TGCAGTGCTACCCCCGGGGTGGGCCAGCCCCAGCATTTT. Translating it yields CSATPGVGQPQHF.

V and J are TRBV19 and TRBJ1-5, with a weak D call TRBD1 (6 bases). This CDR3 has 15 amino acids. Germline loops: CDR1 LNHDA, CDR2 SQIVND (reference sequence). Trimming shortened V by 8 bases and J by 0 bases, and 14 bases separated the two germline ends. Here the CDR3 DNA reads TGTGCCAGTGCCGACAGGCCCAATAGCAATCAGCCCCAGCATTTT. This encodes CASADRPNSNQPQHF.